The 6 T cell receptor beta chains below come from one sample, sequenced in a study of T cells after yellow fever vaccination (dated by TCRdb to the late 2010s). The library relied on 5' RACE. The sequencer listed for this sample is Illumina HiSeq 2500. TCRdb reanalyzed the raw reads on its own, using fastp at Q25 for trimming and MiXCR for clone calling, and kept in-frame beta chains. Every CDR3 protein is listed once, alongside the most common genes and DNA of its rows. Recorded for this sample are roughly 150,000 distinct CDR3 sequences; roughly 8.2% of them occurred a single time. The top ten hold under 0.95% of the sample. The treatment or condition label, read with the paper, signifies: live attenuated yellow fever vaccine strain. The sample was CD4+ T cells sorted from PBMCs, taken 5 days after the yellow fever booster vaccination. The source is a man aged 25 to 40 who received the YFV17D yellow fever vaccine.

This clonotype has at least ten counts. The chain combines TRBV2 with TRBJ2-1; D unresolved. There are 14 residues in the CDR3. From germline, CDR1 is SNHLY and CDR2 FYNNEI. V dropped 3 bases and J dropped 0 bases, with 6 bases sitting between them. The CDR3 sequence is CASSDSSSYNEQFF. The CDR3 bases are TGTGCCAGCAGTGACTCCAGCTCCTACAATGAGCAGTTCTTC. Supplemented by reference TRBV2 and TRBJ2-1, the full variable domain reads EPEVTQTPSHQVTQMGQEVILRCVPISNHLYFYWYRQILGQKVEFLVSFYNNEISEKSEIFDDQFSVERPDGSNFTLKIRSTKLEDSAMYFCASSDSSSYNEQFFGPGTRLTVL.

This clonotype was seen once. This could be a read error, since a much larger clone is one nucleotide away. The CDR3, as DNA: TGCAGTGCTGGAGGGGCTAGCGCGAGCTCCTACAATGAGCAGTTCTTC. This gives the protein CSAGGASASSYNEQFF. This chain links TRBV20-1 with TRBJ2-1, with a possible D match to TRBD2 (6 bases). Germline values: CDR1 DFQATT, CDR2 SNEGSKA (reference sequence). V gave up 5 bases and J gave up 0 bases, with 17 bases separating them. There are 16 residues in the CDR3.

The V call is TRBV13, the J call TRBJ2-3; D perhaps matches TRBD2 (6 bases). CDR3 length: 14 residues. V lost 2 bases and J 3 bases, leaving 9 bases between the germline ends. Germline CDR1 reads PRHDT; CDR2 reads FYEKMQ (reference sequence). The CDR3 spells CASSLSLATDTQYF. The CDR3 DNA reads TGTGCCAGCAGCTTATCTCTAGCGACAGATACGCAGTATTTT.

In its sample, this clonotype was seen many times. V usage is TRBV11-2 and J usage is TRBJ2-1, with no clear D. The CDR3 is made up of 11 amino acids. CDR1 and CDR2 from the germline V gene are SGHAT and FQNNGV. With 6 bases removed from V and 10 bases from J, the gap between germline ends came to 10 bases. The CDR3, as DNA: TGTGCCAGCAGTCCTAGTTTCGAGCAGTTCTTC. Translating it yields CASSPSFEQFF. Full variable domain (missing parts from reference TRBV11-2 and TRBJ2-1): EAGVAQSPRYKIIEKRQSVAFWCNPISGHATLYWYQQILGQGPKLLIQFQNNGVVDDSQLPKDRFSAERLKGVDSTLKIQPAKLEDSAVYLCASSPSFEQFFGPGTRLTVL.

This clonotype was counted a few times. The chain links TRBV24-1 to TRBJ2-5, with 11 bases aligning to TRBD2. The germline CDR1 and CDR2 sequences are KGHDR and SFDVKD. CDR3 length equals 13 residues. V was clipped by 10 bases and J by 2 bases; unmatched bases: 2. In nucleotides, the CDR3 is TGTGCCACGGGACTAGCGGCACAAGAGACCCAGTACTTC. Translation: CATGLAAQETQYF.

In regard to this clonotype: A read error is possible here, since a much larger clone lies one base away. The chain links TRBV7-2 to TRBJ1-2; D gene unclear. Germline V lookup: CDR1 SGHTA, CDR2 FQGNSA. The CDR3 covers 13 residues. V was clipped by 1 base and J by 5 bases, with 8 bases between them. The chain's CDR3 is CASSLVNQYGYTF. The CDR3 DNA reads as TGTGCCAGCAGCTTAGTAAACCAATATGGCTACACCTTC.